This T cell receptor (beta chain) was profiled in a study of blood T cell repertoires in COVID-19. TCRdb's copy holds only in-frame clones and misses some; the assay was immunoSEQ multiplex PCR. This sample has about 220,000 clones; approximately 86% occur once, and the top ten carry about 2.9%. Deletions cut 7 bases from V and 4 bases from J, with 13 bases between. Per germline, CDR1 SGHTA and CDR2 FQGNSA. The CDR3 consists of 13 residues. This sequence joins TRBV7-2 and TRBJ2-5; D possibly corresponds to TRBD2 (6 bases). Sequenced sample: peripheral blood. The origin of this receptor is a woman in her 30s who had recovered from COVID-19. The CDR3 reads CASTPLGGETQYF. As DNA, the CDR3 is TGTGCCAGCACCCCCCTCGGGGGAGAGACCCAGTACTTC.